This TCR beta chain was found in a study of T-cell reconstitution after alpha-beta-depleted transplantation in children. Study-wide findings and caveats: A year post-transplant, T-cell counts and diversity derived mostly from newly produced T cells.

Trimming pared 0 bases from V and 5 bases from J, leaving 11 bases between. This CDR3 has 14 residues. Germline CDR1 SGHRS, CDR2 YFSETQ. About this clonotype itself: Its antigen is not identified.

Using unique molecular identifiers, the investigators prepared the TCRbeta library. TCRdb reprocessed the PCR reads with MiXCR, giving one entry per CDR3 protein. Found here are almost 600,000 distinct CDR3 sequences, 25% to 30% of them singletons; the top ten hold just over 35%. This material consisted of PBMCs, taken before TCRalphabeta/CD19-depleted stem cell transplant. The receptor was derived from a boy in the first two years of life with Wiskott-Aldrich syndrome, due to receive a stem cell transplant. The J gene is TRBJ2-5, the V gene TRBV5-1, with D perhaps given as TRBD1 or TRBD2 (5 bases each). DNA of the CDR3: TGCGCCAGCAGCTTGGCCCACAGGAGGGAGACCCAGTACTTC. Amino acids: CASSLAHRRETQYF.